These T cell receptor beta chains were read from a single sample in a study of shared clonotypes between healthy human individuals. Assay used: immunoSEQ multiplex PCR; TCRdb lists only in-frame clones, some missing. This sample has over 150,000 clones, with over 50% found just once. Source material: memory CD4+ T cells sorted from blood. Receptors originate from a man aged 25-45 years in good health. Both conserved end residues are part of each CDR3. A D gene is named only where the DNA matches it firmly. Clone size is shown for a subset of rows, as once, few, many or a class of expanded clone.

>TRBV5-4|-|TRBD1|TRBJ1-1
CASSQGQGHTEAFF
TGTGCCAGCAGCCAGGGACAGGGGCACACTGAAGCTTTCTTT
>TRBV29-1|-|-|TRBJ1-1
CSARWGDTEAFF
TGCAGCGCCCGATGGGGAGACACTGAAGCTTTCTTT
>TRBV23-1|-|-|TRBJ1-5
CASSQSGDFQPQHF
TGCGCCAGCAGTCAATCAGGTGATTTTCAGCCCCAGCATTTT
>TRBV28|-|-|TRBJ2-7
CASRRQQVYEQYF
TGTGCCAGCAGAAGGCAACAGGTCTACGAGCAGTACTTC
>TRBV7-6|-|-|TRBJ2-5
CASSSTGTRQETQYF
TGTGCCAGCAGCTCGACCGGGACCCGCCAAGAGACCCAGTACTTC
>TRBV5-1|-|TRBD2|TRBJ2-1
CASSLVLAGVDEQFF
TGCGCCAGCAGCTTGGTGCTAGCGGGAGTTGATGAGCAGTTCTTC
>TRBV7-9|-|TRBD2|TRBJ2-3
CASSPPGLAGGSTDTQYF
TGTGCCAGCAGCCCACCGGGACTAGCGGGAGGGTCGACAGATACGCAGTATTTT
>TRBV4-3|once|TRBD2|TRBJ2-3
CASSRRASGMTDTQYF
TGCGCCAGCAGCCGCCGTGCTAGCGGGATGACAGATACGCAGTATTTT
>TRBV15|-|-|TRBJ2-2
CATSRIEGWGGELFF
TGTGCCACCAGCAGGATTGAGGGCTGGGGCGGGGAGCTGTTTTTT
>TRBV5-1|-|-|TRBJ1-1
CASRMNTEAFF
TGCGCCAGCAGAATGAACACTGAAGCTTTCTTT
>TRBV1|-|-|TRBJ2-5
CTSSQDRGLETQYF
TGCACCAGCAGCCAAGATCGTGGATTGGAGACCCAGTACTTC
>TRBV5-5|-|TRBD2|TRBJ2-3
CASNKLAGGADTQYF
TGTGCCAGCAACAAACTAGCGGGAGGGGCAGATACGCAGTATTTT
>TRBV13|-|TRBD2|TRBJ2-7
CASSHSGSSYEQYF
TGTGCCAGCAGCCATAGCGGGAGCTCCTACGAGCAGTACTTC
>TRBV6-1|-|-|TRBJ2-3
CASSESPGVADTQYF
TGTGCCAGCAGTGAATCCCCGGGAGTGGCAGATACGCAGTATTTT
>TRBV19|many|-|TRBJ1-1
CASKPLMGRRGMNTEAFF
TGTGCCAGTAAACCACTGATGGGACGGAGGGGCATGAACACTGAAGCTTTCTTT
>TRBV9|-|-|TRBJ2-7
CASSRANSYEQYF
TGTGCCAGCAGCAGGGCCAACTCCTACGAGCAGTACTTC
>TRBV11-3|-|TRBD1|TRBJ2-7
CASSYAGTGRYEQYF
TGTGCCAGCAGCTATGCCGGGACAGGGAGATACGAGCAGTACTTC
>TRBV18|-|-|TRBJ1-2
CASSPPILTEPYGYTF
TGTGCCAGCTCACCACCTATCCTGACAGAGCCCTATGGCTACACCTTC
>TRBV28|-|-|TRBJ1-5
CASSFWGSYQPQHF
TGTGCCAGCAGTTTTTGGGGAAGTTATCAGCCCCAGCATTTT
>TRBV7-9|-|TRBD1|TRBJ1-1
CASSWGQDTEAFF
TGTGCCAGCAGCTGGGGACAGGACACTGAAGCTTTCTTT
>TRBV5-6|-|-|TRBJ1-2
CASSLGANYGYTF
TGTGCCAGCAGCTTGGGAGCTAACTATGGCTACACCTTC
>TRBV7-8|-|-|TRBJ1-1
CASSLETNTEAFF
TGTGCCAGCAGCTTAGAAACTAACACTGAAGCTTTCTTT
>TRBV11-3|-|TRBD2|TRBJ2-1
CASSFDVSRGAPSSYNEQFF
TGTGCCAGCAGCTTCGATGTCTCGCGGGGGGCCCCTAGTTCCTACAATGAGCAGTTCTTC
>TRBV6-1|-|TRBD1|TRBJ2-7
CASSETGTDYEQYF
TGTGCCAGCAGCGAAACCGGGACAGACTACGAGCAGTACTTC
>TRBV19|few|-|TRBJ2-1
CASSISAGPLLGNNEQFF
TGTGCCAGTAGTATATCCGCAGGCCCTCTTCTAGGAAACAATGAGCAGTTCTTC
>TRBV5-6|-|-|TRBJ1-2
CASSPEASNYGYTF
TGTGCCAGCAGCCCAGAGGCCTCTAACTATGGCTACACCTTC
>TRBV18|-|TRBD1|TRBJ1-4
CASSPPRTGMGGEKLFF
TGTGCCAGCTCACCACCTCGGACAGGGATGGGAGGAGAAAAACTGTTTTTT
>TRBV11-2|-|-|TRBJ1-4
CASRHRGGNEKLFF
TGTGCCAGCAGACATAGAGGGGGGAATGAAAAACTGTTTTTT
>TRBV5-6|few|TRBD1|TRBJ2-2
CASSPGQGVRELFF
TGTGCCAGCAGCCCGGGACAGGGTGTCCGGGAGCTGTTTTTT
>TRBV5-1|-|-|TRBJ2-1
CASSLAVGSYNEQFF
TGCGCCAGCAGCTTGGCCGTGGGTTCCTACAATGAGCAGTTCTTC
>TRBV5-1|-|-|TRBJ2-3
CASGDGRSADTQYF
TGCGCCAGCGGCGACGGGAGAAGTGCAGATACGCAGTATTTT
>TRBV11-3|-|-|TRBJ2-7
CASSPWPSSSYEQYF
TGTGCCAGCAGCCCATGGCCTAGCAGCTCCTACGAGCAGTACTTC
>TRBV19|-|TRBD2|TRBJ2-7
CASSIGLAGGYYEQYF
TGTGCCAGTAGTATCGGACTAGCGGGAGGATACTACGAGCAGTACTTC
>TRBV7-6|many|-|TRBJ2-5
CASIGNIGPQYF
TGTGCCAGCATAGGCAATATAGGGCCCCAGTACTTC
>TRBV5-1|-|-|TRBJ2-2
CASSPQGAPGELFF
TGCGCCAGCAGCCCGCAGGGTGCACCCGGGGAGCTGTTTTTT
>TRBV21-1|-|-|TRBJ2-7
CASMWGAYEQYF
TGTGCCAGCATGTGGGGGGCCTACGAGCAGTACTTC
>TRBV7-9|-|-|TRBJ2-7
CASSGGGTFYLEQYF
TGTGCCAGCAGCGGGGGAGGAACCTTTTATCTCGAGCAGTACTTC
>TRBV2|-|TRBD2|TRBJ2-5
CASTARLAEETQYF
TGTGCCAGCACCGCGCGGCTAGCGGAAGAGACCCAGTACTTC
>TRBV28|-|-|TRBJ1-5
CASSLSAGSNQPQHF
TGTGCCAGCAGTTTATCGGCAGGTAGCAATCAGCCCCAGCATTTT
>TRBV14|-|-|TRBJ2-3
CASSHLTEGTDTQYF
TGTGCCAGCAGCCACCTCACTGAAGGCACAGATACGCAGTATTTT
>TRBV10-1|-|-|TRBJ2-7
CASSDRTAPISMHF
TGCGCCAGCAGCGATCGGACAGCGCCAATCAGTATGCACTTC
>TRBV7-4|-|-|TRBJ1-5
CASSLALSGNQPQHF
TGTGCCAGCAGCTTAGCCCTTTCAGGGAATCAGCCCCAGCATTTT
>TRBV7-9|few|-|TRBJ1-5
CASSFAGTNQPQHF
TGTGCCAGCAGCTTTGCTGGGACGAATCAGCCCCAGCATTTT
>TRBV29-1|-|-|TRBJ2-1
CSVEWGAGMQNNEQFF
TGCAGCGTCGAATGGGGGGCGGGGATGCAGAACAATGAGCAGTTCTTC
>TRBV19|-|-|TRBJ2-1
CASSPSAVPSYNEQFF
TGTGCCAGTAGTCCGTCGGCGGTGCCCTCCTACAATGAGCAGTTCTTC
>TRBV30|-|-|TRBJ1-5
CAWRTAEGQPQHF
TGTGCCTGGAGGACCGCGGAGGGTCAGCCCCAGCATTTT
>TRBV5-1|-|-|TRBJ2-2
CASSLNSWSGELFF
TGCGCCAGCAGCTTGAACAGTTGGTCCGGGGAGCTGTTTTTT
>TRBV28|-|TRBD1|TRBJ1-2
CASSLLGQVGYGYTF
TGTGCCAGCAGTCTCCTGGGACAGGTCGGCTATGGCTACACCTTC
>TRBV27|few|TRBD2|TRBJ2-7
CASSQIAGPYEQYF
TGTGCCAGCAGTCAGATAGCGGGGCCTTACGAGCAGTACTTC
>TRBV7-8|once|-|TRBJ1-1
CASSLAWGPRNTEAFF
TGTGCCAGCAGCTTAGCTTGGGGCCCCCGTAACACTGAAGCTTTCTTT
>TRBV30|few|-|TRBJ2-5
CAWTAQETQYF
TGTGCCTGGACGGCTCAAGAGACCCAGTACTTC
>TRBV25-1|-|-|TRBJ2-1
CASSALFGAGGNEQFF
TGTGCCAGCAGTGCCCTTTTTGGGGCCGGCGGAAATGAGCAGTTCTTC
>TRBV5-1|-|-|TRBJ1-4
CASSLDGRGGEKLFF
TGCGCCAGCAGCTTGGACGGTAGGGGCGGTGAAAAACTGTTTTTT
>TRBV14|-|-|TRBJ2-5
CASSQILQGFQYF
TGTGCCAGCAGCCAAATTCTACAGGGTTTCCAGTACTTC
>TRBV7-2|-|-|TRBJ2-3
CASSPRDTQYF
TGTGCCAGCAGCCCTCGGGATACGCAGTATTTT
>TRBV30|-|-|TRBJ2-7
CAWSVATLRSYEQYF
TGTGCCTGGAGTGTAGCAACCCTTAGATCGTACGAGCAGTACTTC
>TRBV7-8|-|-|TRBJ2-7
CASSLADEQYF
TGTGCCAGCAGCTTAGCAGACGAGCAGTACTTC
>TRBV15|few|-|TRBJ2-7
CATSRELQRRNEQYF
TGTGCCACCAGCAGAGAGTTGCAGCGGCGGAACGAGCAGTACTTC
>TRBV5-1|many|TRBD2|TRBJ2-7
CASSLTSGSYYEQYF
TGCGCCAGCAGTCTGACTAGCGGGAGTTATTACGAGCAGTACTTC
>TRBV27|-|-|TRBJ1-2
CASSFSPLGGRANYGYTF
TGTGCCAGCAGTTTTTCCCCTTTAGGAGGCCGGGCTAACTATGGCTACACCTTC